Presented here are 17 T cell receptor beta chains from one specimen sequenced in a study of T cells in Graves' hyperthyroidism and ophthalmopathy. There were TCR beta CDR3 regions amplified from RNA transcripts. HTBI primers were used for first-round RT-PCR of the TCR CDR3. Each CDR3 protein gets one entry after TCRdb re-called the multiplex PCR reads with MiXCR. This table has around 700,000 distinct CDR3 sequences, roughly a third appearing once. Sequencing was done on a sample of blood. These receptors all come from a woman aged 40 to 55 with Graves' hyperthyroidism.

This clonotype was observed at least ten times. The chain joins TRBV15 to TRBJ1-3; 7 nucleotides line up with TRBD1. The CDR3 extends over 16 amino acids. Germline values: CDR1 LNHNV, CDR2 YYDKDF (reference sequence). The ends lost 1 base at V and 4 bases at J; junction bases unmatched: 7. CDR3 coding DNA: TGTGCCACCAGCAGAGGTTCAGGGGGACAAGGAAACACCATATATTTT. Protein product: CATSRGSGGQGNTIYF.

This clonotype was seen repeatedly, ten times or more. V gene TRBV2 combines with J gene TRBJ2-7; D assignment may be TRBD1 or TRBD2 (5 bases each). This CDR3 has 14 residues. CDR1 is SNHLY and CDR2 is FYNNEI in the germline V gene. V shed 7 bases and J shed 3 bases, with 16 bases lying between them. CDR3 DNA: TGTGCCAGCACGAGGGTGAGGGGTGACTACGAGCAGTACTTC. Amino acids: CASTRVRGDYEQYF.

The genes are TRBV7-9 and TRBJ1-2; 8 nucleotides align to TRBD1. CDR3 size: 14 residues. Germline CDR1 SEHNR, CDR2 FQNEAQ (reference sequence). J lost 4 bases, V lost 3 bases, and 4 bases had no gene match. CDR3 residues: CASSFSGGSYGYTF. The CDR3 nucleotides read TGTGCCAGCAGCTTTTCAGGGGGCAGCTATGGCTACACCTTC.

The chain is built from TRBV7-3 and TRBJ2-3; 7 nucleotides align to TRBD2. This CDR3 is built from 15 residues. After removal of 5 bases from V and 5 bases from J, the junction contained 10 bases not matched to a gene. Germline V lookup: CDR1 SGHTA, CDR2 FQGTGA. The CDR3 spells CASSLTGGVGDTQYF. Written as DNA, the CDR3 is TGTGCCAGCAGCCTCACGGGAGGAGTGGGAGATACGCAGTATTTT. Looking up the rest from reference TRBV7-3 and TRBJ2-3 gives the full variable domain: GAGVSQTPSNKVTEKGKYVELRCDPISGHTALYWYRQSLGQGPEFLIYFQGTGAADDSGLPNDRFFAVRPEGSVSTLKIQRTERGDSAVYLCASSLTGGVGDTQYFGPGTRLTVL.

The rearrangement uses TRBV4-3 and TRBJ1-4; D unresolved. In germline, CDR1 is LGHNA, CDR2 YSLEER. The CDR3 covers 15 residues. The V gene lost 0 bases and the J gene lost 8 bases, with 13 bases spanning the gap. In DNA form, the CDR3 reads TGCGCCAGCAGCCAAGATAGAGTCCAACTGGAAAAACTGTTTTTT. Its protein product is CASSQDRVQLEKLFF.

This chain connects TRBV2 to TRBJ2-5; 9 bases are a match to TRBD1. Gene TRBJ2-1 matches the end of the DNA better, so the J call may be wrong. CDR3 length: 13 amino acids. Germline CDR1 SNHLY, CDR2 FYNNEI. Written as DNA, the CDR3 is TGTGCCAGCAGTGGGGACAGGGTCTATGAGCAGTTCTTC. This translates into CASSGDRVYEQFF.

This clonotype came up many times. V usage is TRBV5-6 and J usage is TRBJ1-4; D possibly corresponds to TRBD1 (6 bases). CDR1 and CDR2 from the germline V gene are SGHDT and YYEEEE. V was cut by 3 bases and J by 0 bases, with 9 bases left in between. The CDR3 is 15 residues long. CDR3: CASSSGTTTNEKLFF. The CDR3 bases are TGTGCCAGCAGCTCCGGGACAACAACTAATGAAAAACTGTTTTTT.

For this clonotype: An end of the junction differs from the germline gene, which may be a read error. The J gene is TRBJ1-1, the V gene TRBV7-7; TRBD1 matches 7 bases. The V gene's germline CDR1 is SSHAT and CDR2 FNYEAQ (reference sequence). The CDR3 covers 15 residues. CDR3 residues: CASSAGPGGNTEAFF. CDR3 coding DNA: TGTGCTAGCAGCGCGGGCCCAGGGGGAAACACTGAAGCTTTCTTT.

This clonotype was detected ten times or more. The chain has TRBV7-6 and TRBJ2-5; D not resolved. The germline V gene encodes CDR1 SGHVS and CDR2 FNYEAQ. This CDR3 is built from 13 residues. Trimming took 3 bases from V and 5 from J, leaving 10 bases between them. As DNA, the CDR3 is TGTGCCAGCAGCTTCAAGACGGCGGAGACCCAGTACTTC. Residues: CASSFKTAETQYF.

The V call is TRBV12-3 or TRBV12-4, the J call TRBJ1-3; D is perhaps TRBD1 (5 bases). CDR3 length equals 17 residues. V was trimmed by 5 bases and J by 1 base, leaving 18 bases between them. DNA of the CDR3: TGTGCCAGCAGTGAAGAGAAGGGGATCAGGTCTGGAAACACCATATATTTT. Amino acids: CASSEEKGIRSGNTIYF.

This chain connects TRBV11-2 to TRBJ1-1, with no clear D. Germline V gives CDR1 SGHAT, CDR2 FQNNGV. The CDR3 runs 14 residues. V was clipped by 5 bases and J by 7 bases, with 17 bases between them. The CDR3 protein is CASSTPRVFNEAFF. CDR3 bases: TGTGCCAGCAGCACCCCGCGGGTTTTCAATGAAGCTTTCTTT.

This clonotype was counted many times. This CDR3 is CSARPQLAAISYEQYF. CDR3 DNA: TGCAGTGCTAGACCCCAACTAGCGGCTATCTCCTACGAGCAGTACTTC. The chain links TRBV20-1 to TRBJ2-7, with TRBD2 matching over 8 bases. Germline-derived CDR1 and CDR2 are DFQATT and SNEGSKA (reference sequence). CDR3 size: 16 residues. Trimming at V came to 2 bases and at J to 0 bases, leaving 9 bases not matched to a gene.

This chain links TRBV11-2 with TRBJ1-1; D is unclear. V was shortened by 8 bases and J by 4 bases, with 11 bases between the two germline ends. CDR1 is SGHAT and CDR2 is FQNNGV in the germline V gene. This CDR3 spans 12 amino acids. The CDR3 region is CASSTVGTEAFF. The DNA of the CDR3 is TGTGCCAGCTCAACAGTCGGCACTGAAGCTTTCTTT.

This clonotype came up a few times. The CDR3 sequence: CASAGGRGYTF. CDR3 DNA: TGTGCCAGCGCAGGGGGAAGGGGCTACACCTTC. The chain links TRBV6-5 to TRBJ1-2; 7 nucleotides line up with TRBD1. Germline V CDR1 and CDR2: MNHEY, SVGAGI. V shed 8 bases and J 8 bases; nucleotides not matched to a gene: 5. This CDR3 comprises 11 residues.

As regards this clonotype: Germline is not matched at one junction end, which may reflect a read error. The V and J genes are TRBV5-1 and TRBJ2-5, with 7 bases aligning to TRBD2. Germline values: CDR1 SGHRS, CDR2 YFSETQ. This CDR3 contains 15 residues. The CDR3 is CASSSPSGTPETQYF. The CDR3 DNA reads TGTGCCAGCAGCTCTCCCAGCGGGACTCCAGAGACCCAGTACTTC.

As for this clonotype: With a much larger clone just one base away, this may be a read error. V and J are TRBV7-9 and TRBJ1-2; no reliable D call. The CDR3 has 13 residues. Per germline, CDR1 SEHNR and CDR2 FQNEAQ (reference sequence). The chain's CDR3 is CASSLMRNYGHTF. The CDR3 DNA is TGTGCCAGCAGCCTCATGCGGAACTATGGCCACACCTTC.

The chain has TRBV11-3 and TRBJ2-2, with D perhaps matching TRBD1 or TRBD2 (5 bases each). This CDR3 comprises 17 residues. Germline V CDR1 and CDR2: SGHNT, YENEEA. The ends were cut back, 5 bases at V and 3 bases at J, with 19 bases in the middle. CDR3 protein: CASSRMGRATDTGELFF. The CDR3 nucleotides are TGTGCCAGCAGCCGGATGGGACGAGCGACGGACACCGGGGAGCTGTTTTTT.